This T cell receptor beta chain was recorded in a study of CD8 T cells in ankylosing spondylitis (dated by TCRdb to 2017 to 2019). A note on the overall study: The study profiled T cell receptor beta repertoires in healthy donors and ankylosing spondylitis patients to find disease-linked TCR variants. Peripheral blood samples were taken, and synovial fluid was additionally collected from ankylosing spondylitis patients. The full study cohort was made up of about 25 ankylosing spondylitis patients and about a hundred healthy donors. Study-level results and caveats: Blood from ankylosing spondylitis patients appeared to be characterized by a TCR beta motif made up of about 8 highly homologous amino acid variants. Some motif variants had previously been reported in the synovial fluid and blood of reactive arthritis patients, which suggests shared mechanisms of disease initiation. According to the report, matched synovial fluid samples from ankylosing spondylitis patients were significantly enriched for the disease-linked clones. In peripheral blood, the disease-linked clones were found at relatively low frequencies and had a CD8+ phenotype.

Turning to this clonotype: Its binding antigen is unknown. No base qualities exist here, and no much larger clone lies one base off it.

Sequencing took place on an Illumina HiSeq 2500. Quantitative 5'-RACE with molecular barcodes was the method used to prepare the TCR beta libraries. The original methods were these. A new computational method based on a probabilistic model of VDJ rearrangement was used to identify disease-linked TCR variants. TCRdb reworked the public reads: Q25 trimming with fastp, MiXCR clone assembly, productive beta chains retained. Duplicate CDR3 protein sequences are folded into a single record with the most common DNA and genes. These V and J calls originate from TCRdb's pipeline instead of the authors' own analysis. The sample table records over 150,000 distinct CDR3 sequences; about 13% of these occur just once. The ten most abundant clones make up 16% of the sample. The CDR3 starts with the cysteine, ends with the phenylalanine, and has 16 residues. Kept here is only the CDR3 DNA, which spans 48 bases and is read in frame from base 1. CDR1 and CDR2 are drawn from the germline V gene: SGHTA, FQGNSA. The junction carries 10 bases between V and J, which are trimmed by 2 bases and 0 bases respectively.

This receptor chain uses TRBV7-2 and TRBJ2-2; the best D guess is TRBD2, with 5 bases matching. This clonotype originated in a male donor with ankylosing spondylitis or in good health (not recorded which). Material: blood, either unsorted or a sorted T cell fraction (not recorded which). The sequenced DNA: TGTGCCAGCAGCTTATGGGAGAGATCGAACACCGGGGAGCTGTTTTTT. Translation gives CASSLWERSNTGELFF.